The clone carrying this T cell receptor beta chain occurred a few times. Its target is unknown. The sample originates from a study of human T cells and chemical hapten exposure. The time point is: patch test 1, 2 weeks after DPC sensitization. The treatment here: therapeutic diphenylcyclopropenone sensitization with weekly scalp DPC. This CDR3 comprises 15 residues. Germline V lookup: CDR1 SGHRS, CDR2 YFSETQ. V was cut by 0 bases and J by 10 bases, with 19 bases left in between. Overall study results and limits: No shift was seen in TCRs above 1 in 1000 frequency with DPC sensitization.

TCRdb reanalysed the RACE reads using MiXCR and keeps one entry per CDR3 protein. Of approximately 400,000 distinct CDR3 sequences listed, around 4.8% are singletons. The sequence came from a woman aged 45 to 65 with alopecia areata. Some clones in this sample may be carry-over from other donors' samples. The chain links TRBV5-1 to TRBJ1-1; D is possibly TRBD1 (5 bases). Sample: whole blood, taken in connection with sensitization to the hapten diphenylcyclopropenone (DPC). For the CDR3, the DNA is TGCGCCAGCAGCTTGGAAGGAGACAGCATCATGGTAGCTTTCTTT. Protein sequence: CASSLEGDSIMVAFF.